A selection of T cell receptor beta chains follows, all from one sample in a study of identical twins. TCRdb reprocessed the 5' RACE reads with MiXCR, giving one entry per CDR3 protein. The table includes 410,000 or so distinct CDR3 sequences, around a sixth detected once. Sequencing input: naive T cells sorted from blood. These TCRs come from a man in his fifties in good health. Both conserved end residues are part of each CDR3. The D gene is left open where the match is weak. Size tells how often a clone was seen (once, few, many) or the class of an expanded clone, and some rows leave it out.

d_call	v_call	clone_size	j_call	cdr3_nt	cdr3_aa
.	TRBV4-3	few	TRBJ2-2	TGCGCCAGCAGCCTAGATCGGGTCGGGGAGCTGTTTTTT	CASSLDRVGELFF
.	TRBV4-2	.	TRBJ2-2	TGTGCCAGCAGCCAAGCTGGTAGAAGGGGCGGGGAGCTGTTTTTT	CASSQAGRRGGELFF
TRBD1	TRBV4-2	many	TRBJ1-5	TGTGCCAGCAGCCAAGTTACAGGGGATCAGCCCCAGCATTTT	CASSQVTGDQPQHF
.	TRBV6-2/TRBV6-3	many	TRBJ2-7	TGTGCCAGCAGTTACTTACCGGGTCATTCCTACGAGCAGTACTTC	CASSYLPGHSYEQYF
.	TRBV20-1	many	TRBJ2-1	TGCAGTGCTAGCCTGGGCCCTCCCCCGAATGAGCAGTTCTTC	CSASLGPPPNEQFF
.	TRBV20-1	many	TRBJ2-3	TGCAGTGCTAGACCCAGCCGTTCTAGCACAGATACGCAGTATTTT	CSARPSRSSTDTQYF
TRBD2	TRBV7-6	.	TRBJ2-3	TGTGCCAGCAGCTCCGGACTAGATCTGGTTACGCAGTATTTT	CASSSGLDLVTQYF
TRBD2	TRBV20-1	many	TRBJ2-3	TGCAGTGCTAGGGTTACGGGACTAGCGACAGATACGCAGTATTTT	CSARVTGLATDTQYF
.	TRBV28	many	TRBJ1-3	TGTGCCAGCAGTTTACCAGGGCTTGGAAACACCATATATTTT	CASSLPGLGNTIYF
TRBD1	TRBV12-3/TRBV12-4	many	TRBJ2-7	TGTGCCAGCTCGGACAGGGGTGCCTACGAGCAGTACTTC	CASSDRGAYEQYF
.	TRBV12-3/TRBV12-4	.	TRBJ2-5	TGTGCCAGCACCCCGACAGCCACCCAAGAGACCCAGTACTTC	CASTPTATQETQYF
.	TRBV25-1	.	TRBJ1-3	TGTGCCAGCAGTGAAGGTTGGGCAGGTACTGGAAACACCATATATTTT	CASSEGWAGTGNTIYF
.	TRBV5-1	few	TRBJ2-7	TGCGCCAGCAGCTTGGTTCGGACTGATGGATCCTACGAGCAGTACTTC	CASSLVRTDGSYEQYF
.	TRBV11-2	.	TRBJ2-1	TGTGCCAGCAGAGTAGTCCGGGGCTCCCGGGCACATGAGCAGTTCTTC	CASRVVRGSRAHEQFF
.	TRBV7-9	.	TRBJ2-7	TGTGCCAGCAGCTTACCACAAGCGTTCGAGCAGTACTTC	CASSLPQAFEQYF
.	TRBV12-3/TRBV12-4	.	TRBJ2-3	TGTGCCAGCCGCAGCGCAACCACAGATACGCAGTATTTT	CASRSATTDTQYF
.	TRBV7-9	many	TRBJ2-1	TGTGCCAGCAGCCCTCCCGTGGAGCGGAACTACTACAATGAGCAGTTCTTC	CASSPPVERNYYNEQFF
.	TRBV12-3/TRBV12-4	.	TRBJ2-2	TGTGCCAGCAGTTTAGGGCACCTTAACACCGGGGAGCTGTTTTTT	CASSLGHLNTGELFF
TRBD2	TRBV6-1	.	TRBJ2-2	TGTGCCAGCAATAGCGGGACTGCCACCGGGGAGCTGTTTTTT	CASNSGTATGELFF
.	TRBV3-1	.	TRBJ2-4	TGTGCCAGCAGCCAAGATACAGGGAGAGGCGTGGGCATTCAGTACTTC	CASSQDTGRGVGIQYF
.	TRBV28	.	TRBJ2-2	TGTGCCAGCAGTTTTGCGCCTGGAGAGTCCGGGGAGCTGTTTTTT	CASSFAPGESGELFF
.	TRBV20-1	many	TRBJ1-1	TGCAGTGCTAGAGATCGGGGCACGTGGTACACTGAAGCTTTCTTT	CSARDRGTWYTEAFF
TRBD1	TRBV7-9	many	TRBJ2-7	TGTGCCAGCGGAGCCAACCCGGGACAGGGGTCTGTCGAGCAGTACTTC	CASGANPGQGSVEQYF
.	TRBV5-1	.	TRBJ2-3	TGCGCCAGCAGCTTGGACCTCGGGGGTTTGGAGGGAGATACGCAGTATTTT	CASSLDLGGLEGDTQYF
.	TRBV6-5	.	TRBJ1-4	TGTGCCAGCAGTTACCACAGACGACCCGACGGAACTAATGAAAAACTGTTTTTT	CASSYHRRPDGTNEKLFF
.	TRBV19	many	TRBJ2-5	TGTGCCAGTACCCGAAGCGCTCGGCACCAAGAGACCCAGTACTTC	CASTRSARHQETQYF
TRBD2	TRBV7-2	.	TRBJ2-1	TGTGCCAGCAGCGCCCCGGGGCTAGCGGGCTATCATGAGCAGTTCTTC	CASSAPGLAGYHEQFF
.	TRBV20-1	.	TRBJ2-1	TGCAGTGCTAGGGCCATAGGGCTTTGGGCCCGCAATGAGCAGTTCTTC	CSARAIGLWARNEQFF
.	TRBV18	.	TRBJ2-1	TGTGCCAGCTCACCGACCGTCTCGGGACTGAACAATGAGCAGTTCTTC	CASSPTVSGLNNEQFF
.	TRBV18	.	TRBJ2-7	TGTGCCAGCTCACCAGGGGTCTACGAGCAGTACTTC	CASSPGVYEQYF
.	TRBV18	many	TRBJ2-7	TGTGCCAGCTCACCACTTTGGGGCGGCAACTACGAGCAGTACTTC	CASSPLWGGNYEQYF
.	TRBV20-1	few	TRBJ1-4	TGCAGTGCTAGGGGGTTGACAGGTCAAGCGACTAATGAAAAACTGTTTTTT	CSARGLTGQATNEKLFF
TRBD1	TRBV28	few	TRBJ2-7	TGTGCCAGCAGTTTTTTGGACAGGAGCTACGAGCAGTACTTC	CASSFLDRSYEQYF
.	TRBV6-5	many	TRBJ1-6	TGTGCCAGCAGTTACGGGTCCAATTCACCCCTCCACTTT	CASSYGSNSPLHF
.	TRBV5-1	.	TRBJ2-3	TGCGCCAGCAGCTTGGGGAAATACAGGAGGGGCACAGATACGCAGTATTTT	CASSLGKYRRGTDTQYF
.	TRBV12-3/TRBV12-4	many	TRBJ1-4	TGTGCCAGCGGCCTGGGACACATGAATGAAAAACTGTTTTTT	CASGLGHMNEKLFF
.	TRBV7-2	few	TRBJ2-3	TGTGCCAGCAGCTCTTCCCGGGAAGATACGCAGTATTTT	CASSSSREDTQYF
.	TRBV11-2	many	TRBJ1-2	TGTGCCAGCAGCTTAGGAGTCAGAGACTATGGCTACACCTTC	CASSLGVRDYGYTF
.	TRBV6-1	.	TRBJ2-3	TGTGCCAGCAGTGGGAGGACAGAAAGCACAGATACGCAGTATTTT	CASSGRTESTDTQYF
.	TRBV12-3/TRBV12-4	.	TRBJ2-5	TGTGCCAGCAGGGGATGGGACATTTATGGGACCCAGTACTTC	CASRGWDIYGTQYF
.	TRBV9	few	TRBJ2-7	TGTGCCAGCAGCGAGACCGGGACGGGGGTCGAGCAGTACTTC	CASSETGTGVEQYF